What follows describes a single TCR beta chain. As yet, its antigen is unknown. Positively selected for CCR7, the CD45RO-negative cells used as naive CD8 cells excluded terminally differentiated effector memory CD45RA+ cells. Germline CDR1 is MDHEN and CDR2 is SYDVKM. CDR3 length equals 17 residues. With V trimmed by 3 bases and J by 6 bases, 13 bases remained unmatched. This entry belongs to a study of shared clonotypes between healthy human individuals. General observations from the study: Sorted-subset sequencing was shown by rarefaction to be incomplete despite large depth. When compared with the clonotypes that were shared by all four sorted-subset donors, the non-shared clonotypes turned out to have lower generation probabilities.

The DNA input per sorted-subset replicate PCR was about 180 ng, corresponding to roughly 30,000 T cell genomes. Methods used by the authors: Filtering differed for immunoSEQ, which gave only junction sequences without quality scores. The protocol was immunoSEQ multiplex PCR, while the TCRdb copy is restricted to in-frame clones and leaves out a portion. That table gives V, J and clone size, and the DNA gave D and trimming. This sample has approximately 1.9 million clones; roughly 95% occur once, and the top ten carry approximately 1.7%. This chain joins TRBV28 and TRBJ1-5, with 8 bases aligning to TRBD1. Material: naive CD8+ T cells from PBMCs. The sequence derives from a man younger than 30 in good health. Some clones in this sample may be carry-over from other donors' samples. The CDR3 nucleotides are TGTGCCAGCAGTTTTAGGGCCCATACCCAGGGGGCTCAGCCCCAGCATTTT. The encoded protein is CASSFRAHTQGAQPQHF.